Presented here are 7 T cell receptor beta chains from one specimen sequenced in a study of blood T cell repertoires in COVID-19. Repertoires were generated with immunoSEQ multiplex PCR, while TCRdb's copy carries only in-frame clones and drops some. Of over 200,000 clones in the sample, 85% to 90% were seen once. The sequencing input was PBMCs or T cells enriched from blood (not recorded which). The receptor source for this set is a woman in her twenties or thirties with acute COVID-19.

The chain employs TRBV5-5 and TRBJ2-7; 10 bases agree with TRBD1. This CDR3 region has 15 residues. The germline gives CDR1 SGHKS, CDR2 YYEKEE (reference sequence). Losses at the gene ends were 6 bases for V and 2 bases for J; bases not matched to a gene: 8. CDR3 in amino acids: CASNTPDRGAYEQYF. DNA of the CDR3: TGTGCCAGCAACACCCCGGACAGGGGGGCCTACGAGCAGTACTTC.

The rearrangement links TRBV27 to TRBJ1-1; 8 nucleotides align to TRBD1. Per the germline V gene, CDR1 is MNHEY and CDR2 is SMNVEV (reference sequence). Germline trimming cut 5 bases from V and 11 bases from J; bases unmatched to any gene: 7. The CDR3 is 12 residues long. The CDR3 DNA is TGTGCCAGCAGTCCCCGGACAGGGAATGCTTTCTTT. This gives the protein CASSPRTGNAFF.

The chain carries TRBV9 and TRBJ1-1, with a possible D match to TRBD1 (6 bases). Trimming took 5 bases from V and 7 from J, leaving 15 bases between them. The CDR3 contains 13 residues. Germline lookup yields CDR1 SGDLS and CDR2 YYNGEE. The chain's CDR3 is CASSSAGADEAFF. The CDR3 region has the DNA TGTGCCAGCAGTAGTGCAGGGGCCGATGAAGCTTTCTTT.

This chain uses TRBV6-5 with TRBJ2-7; D unresolved. CDR1 is MNHEY and CDR2 is SVGAGI in the germline V gene. V lost 0 bases, J lost 4 bases, and 7 bases lay in between. The CDR3 runs 13 residues. In DNA, the CDR3 is TGTGCCAGCAGTTACTCGAGGCGGTACGAGCAGTACTTC. This gives the protein CASSYSRRYEQYF.

The chain links TRBV11-2 to TRBJ2-7, with D possibly TRBD2 on 5 matching bases. The length of the CDR3 is 14 residues. Looked up from germline, CDR1 is SGHAT and CDR2 is FQNNGV. V was cut by 0 bases and J by 9 bases, with 15 bases left in between. CDR3 sequence: CASSLDRLSEGQYF. CDR3 in DNA: TGTGCCAGCAGCTTAGATCGACTCTCCGAGGGGCAGTACTTC. Using reference TRBV11-2 and TRBJ2-7 for the parts outside the CDR3, the full variable domain is EAGVAQSPRYKIIEKRQSVAFWCNPISGHATLYWYQQILGQGPKLLIQFQNNGVVDDSQLPKDRFSAERLKGVDSTLKIQPAKLEDSAVYLCASSLDRLSEGQYFGPGTRLTVT.

This chain uses TRBV7-8 with TRBJ1-1; maybe TRBD1 (5 bases). The CDR3 extends over 13 amino acids. The germline V and J ends were trimmed by 5 bases and 2 bases, with 9 bases remaining between them. From germline, CDR1 is SGHVS and CDR2 FQNEAQ. CDR3 in amino acids: CASSLDRNTEAFF. CDR3 in DNA: TGTGCCAGCAGCCTAGACAGAAACACTGAAGCTTTCTTT.

The rearrangement joins TRBV5-6 to TRBJ1-1; D might be TRBD1 (6 bases). The germline V gene encodes CDR1 SGHDT and CDR2 YYEEEE. This CDR3 has 13 amino acids. V lost 2 bases and J 11 bases, leaving 16 bases between the germline ends. CDR3 region: CASSLPGAGGAFF. The CDR3 DNA reads TGTGCCAGCAGCTTACCAGGGGCAGGTGGGGCTTTCTTT. Combining the CDR3 with reference TRBV5-6 and TRBJ1-1 gives the whole variable domain DAGVTQSPTHLIKTRGQQVTLRCSPKSGHDTVSWYQQALGQGPQFIFQYYEEEERQRGNFPDRFSGHQFPNYSSELNVNALLLGDSALYLCASSLPGAGGAFFGQGTRLTVV.